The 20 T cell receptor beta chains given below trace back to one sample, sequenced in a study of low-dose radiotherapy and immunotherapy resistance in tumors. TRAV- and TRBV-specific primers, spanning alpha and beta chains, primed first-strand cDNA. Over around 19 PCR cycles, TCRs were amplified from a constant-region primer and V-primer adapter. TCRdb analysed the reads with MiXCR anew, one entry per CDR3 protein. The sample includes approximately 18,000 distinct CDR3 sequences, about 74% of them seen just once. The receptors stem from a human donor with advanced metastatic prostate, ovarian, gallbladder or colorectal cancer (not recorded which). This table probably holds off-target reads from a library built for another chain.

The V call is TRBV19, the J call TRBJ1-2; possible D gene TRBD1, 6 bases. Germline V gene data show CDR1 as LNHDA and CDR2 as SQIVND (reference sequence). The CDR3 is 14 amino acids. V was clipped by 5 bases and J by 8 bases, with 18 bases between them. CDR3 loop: CASSPRGPFFGYTF. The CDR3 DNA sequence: TGTGCCAGTAGTCCCAGGGGCCCCTTCTTCGGCTACACCTTC. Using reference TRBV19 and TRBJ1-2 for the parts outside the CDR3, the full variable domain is DGGITQSPKYLFRKEGQNVTLSCEQNLNHDAMYWYRQDPGQGLRLIYYSQIVNDFQKGDIAEGYSVSREKKESFPLTVTSAQKNPTAFYLCASSPRGPFFGYTFGSGTRLTVV.

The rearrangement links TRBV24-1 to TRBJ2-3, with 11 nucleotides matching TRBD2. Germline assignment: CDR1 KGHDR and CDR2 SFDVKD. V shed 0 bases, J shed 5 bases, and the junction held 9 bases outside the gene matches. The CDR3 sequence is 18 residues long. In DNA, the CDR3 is TGTGCCACCAGTGATTTGTCGGTAGCGGGAGGGCTAGGAGATACGCAGTATTTT. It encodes CATSDLSVAGGLGDTQYF.

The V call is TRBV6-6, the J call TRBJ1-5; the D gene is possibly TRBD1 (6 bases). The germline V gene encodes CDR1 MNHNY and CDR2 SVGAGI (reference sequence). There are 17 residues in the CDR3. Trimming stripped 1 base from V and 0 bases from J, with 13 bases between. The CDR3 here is CASSYFPQGNSNQPQHF. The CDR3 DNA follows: TGTGCCAGCAGTTACTTCCCACAGGGTAATAGCAATCAGCCCCAGCATTTT.

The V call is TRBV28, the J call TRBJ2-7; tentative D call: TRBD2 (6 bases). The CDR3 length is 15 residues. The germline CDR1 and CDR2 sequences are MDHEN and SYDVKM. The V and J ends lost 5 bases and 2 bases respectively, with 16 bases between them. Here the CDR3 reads CASSRPGTETYEQYF. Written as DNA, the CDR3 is TGTGCCAGCAGTCGCCCCGGGACTGAGACCTACGAGCAGTACTTC.

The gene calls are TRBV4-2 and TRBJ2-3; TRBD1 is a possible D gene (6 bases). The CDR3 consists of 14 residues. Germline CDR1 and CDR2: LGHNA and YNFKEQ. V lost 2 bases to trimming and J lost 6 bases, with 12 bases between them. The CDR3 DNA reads TGTGCCAGCAGCCAATCAAACAGGGTGGATACGCAGTATTTT. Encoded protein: CASSQSNRVDTQYF.

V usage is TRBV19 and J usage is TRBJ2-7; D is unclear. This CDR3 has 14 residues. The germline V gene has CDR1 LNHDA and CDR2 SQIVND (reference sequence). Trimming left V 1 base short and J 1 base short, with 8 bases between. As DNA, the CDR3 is TGTGCCAGTAGTATAGCCCAAAATTCCTACGAGCAGTACTTC. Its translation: CASSIAQNSYEQYF.

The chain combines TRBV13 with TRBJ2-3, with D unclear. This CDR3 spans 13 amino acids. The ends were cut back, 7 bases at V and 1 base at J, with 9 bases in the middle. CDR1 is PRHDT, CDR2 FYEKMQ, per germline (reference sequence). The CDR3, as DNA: TGTGCCAGCAATGAGCAGGGCACAGATACGCAGTATTTT. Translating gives CASNEQGTDTQYF.

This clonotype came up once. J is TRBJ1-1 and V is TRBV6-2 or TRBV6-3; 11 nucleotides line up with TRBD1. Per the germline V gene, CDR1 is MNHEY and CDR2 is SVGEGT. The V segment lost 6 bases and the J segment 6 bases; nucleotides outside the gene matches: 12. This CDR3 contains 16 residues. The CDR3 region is CASSLGQGASGSEAFF. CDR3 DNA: TGTGCCAGCAGCCTCGGACAGGGGGCCTCGGGGTCTGAAGCTTTCTTT.

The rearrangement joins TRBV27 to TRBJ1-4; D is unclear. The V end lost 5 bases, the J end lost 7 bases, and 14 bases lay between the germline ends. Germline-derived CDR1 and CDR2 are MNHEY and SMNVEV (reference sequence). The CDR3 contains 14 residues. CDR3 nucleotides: TGTGCCAGCAGTCCGATGGGGAAGGGTGAAAAACTGTTTTTT. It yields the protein CASSPMGKGEKLFF.

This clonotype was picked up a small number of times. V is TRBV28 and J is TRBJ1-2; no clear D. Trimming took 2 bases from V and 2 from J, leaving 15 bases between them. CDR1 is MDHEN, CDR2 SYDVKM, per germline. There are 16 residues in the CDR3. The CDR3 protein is CASSLTGTTLNYGYTF. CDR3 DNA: TGTGCCAGCAGTTTAACGGGCACAACCTTGAACTATGGCTACACCTTC.

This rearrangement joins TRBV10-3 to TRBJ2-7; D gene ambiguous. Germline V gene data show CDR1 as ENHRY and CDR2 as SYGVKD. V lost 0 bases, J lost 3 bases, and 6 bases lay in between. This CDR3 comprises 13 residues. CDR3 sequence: CAISESSSYEQYF. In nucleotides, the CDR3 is TGTGCCATCAGTGAGTCATCCAGCTACGAGCAGTACTTC.

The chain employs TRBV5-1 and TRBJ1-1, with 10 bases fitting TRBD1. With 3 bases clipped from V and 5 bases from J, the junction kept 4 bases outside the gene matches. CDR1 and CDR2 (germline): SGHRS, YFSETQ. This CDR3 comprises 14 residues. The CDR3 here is CASSSGQGKTEAFF. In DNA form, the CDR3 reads TGCGCCAGCAGCTCGGGACAGGGGAAGACTGAAGCTTTCTTT.

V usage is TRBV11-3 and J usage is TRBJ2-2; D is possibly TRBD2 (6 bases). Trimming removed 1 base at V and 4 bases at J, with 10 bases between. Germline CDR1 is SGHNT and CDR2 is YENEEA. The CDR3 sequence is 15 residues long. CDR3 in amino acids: CASSLVGGGTGELFF. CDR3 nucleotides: TGTGCCAGCAGCTTAGTGGGGGGAGGCACCGGGGAGCTGTTTTTT. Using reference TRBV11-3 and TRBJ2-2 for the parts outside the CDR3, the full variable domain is EAGVVQSPRYKIIEKKQPVAFWCNPISGHNTLYWYLQNLGQGPELLIRYENEEAVDDSQLPKDRFSAERLKGVDSTLKIQPAELGDSAVYLCASSLVGGGTGELFFGEGSRLTVL.

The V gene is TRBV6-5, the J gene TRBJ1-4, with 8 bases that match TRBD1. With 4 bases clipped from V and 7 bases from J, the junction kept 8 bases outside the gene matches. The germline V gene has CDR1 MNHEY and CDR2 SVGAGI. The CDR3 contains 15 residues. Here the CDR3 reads CASSLYRGSVEKLFF. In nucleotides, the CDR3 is TGTGCCAGCAGTTTATACAGGGGGTCCGTTGAAAAACTGTTTTTT.

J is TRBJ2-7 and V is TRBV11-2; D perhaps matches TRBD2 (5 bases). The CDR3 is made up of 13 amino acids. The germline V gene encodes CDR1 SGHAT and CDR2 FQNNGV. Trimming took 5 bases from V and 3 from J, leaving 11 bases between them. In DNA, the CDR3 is TGTGCCAGCAGCCCACTACGGGACTACGAGCAGTACTTC. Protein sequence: CASSPLRDYEQYF.

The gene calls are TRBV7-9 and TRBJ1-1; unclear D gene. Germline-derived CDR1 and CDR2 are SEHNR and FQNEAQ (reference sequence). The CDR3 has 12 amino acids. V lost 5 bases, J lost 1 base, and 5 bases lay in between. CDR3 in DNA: TGTGCCAGCAGCCCGCAGAACACTGAAGCTTTCTTT. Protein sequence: CASSPQNTEAFF.

CDR3 region: CASSLASGSRETQYF. The CDR3 DNA reads as TGTGCCAGCAGCCTAGCAAGCGGGAGTAGGGAGACCCAGTACTTC. The chain has TRBV12-3 or TRBV12-4 and TRBJ2-5, with TRBD2 matching over 8 bases. The CDR3 runs to 15 residues. V dropped 6 bases and J dropped 5; count of bases not matched to a gene: 11.

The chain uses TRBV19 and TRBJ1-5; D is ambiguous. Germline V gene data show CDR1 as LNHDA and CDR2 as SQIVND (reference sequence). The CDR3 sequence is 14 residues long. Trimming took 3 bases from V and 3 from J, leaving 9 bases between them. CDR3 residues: CASSIGRTNQPQHF. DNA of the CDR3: TGTGCCAGTAGTATTGGTAGGACCAATCAGCCCCAGCATTTT.

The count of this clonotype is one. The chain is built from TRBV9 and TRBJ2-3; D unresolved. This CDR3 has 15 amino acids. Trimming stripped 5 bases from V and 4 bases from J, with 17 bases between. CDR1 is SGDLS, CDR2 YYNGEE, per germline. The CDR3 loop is CASRGDFGLSDTQYF. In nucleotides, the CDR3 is TGTGCCAGCAGAGGAGACTTCGGGCTCTCAGATACGCAGTATTTT.

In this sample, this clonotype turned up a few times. The CDR3 DNA reads TGTGCCAGCAGCGCAGTACTAGGGGGCGGTGAGCAGTTCTTC. As protein: CASSAVLGGGEQFF. J is TRBJ2-1 and V is TRBV9; 7 bases agree with TRBD1. The germline V gene encodes CDR1 SGDLS and CDR2 YYNGEE. There are 14 residues in the CDR3. J lost 9 bases, V lost 3 bases, and 9 bases had no gene match.